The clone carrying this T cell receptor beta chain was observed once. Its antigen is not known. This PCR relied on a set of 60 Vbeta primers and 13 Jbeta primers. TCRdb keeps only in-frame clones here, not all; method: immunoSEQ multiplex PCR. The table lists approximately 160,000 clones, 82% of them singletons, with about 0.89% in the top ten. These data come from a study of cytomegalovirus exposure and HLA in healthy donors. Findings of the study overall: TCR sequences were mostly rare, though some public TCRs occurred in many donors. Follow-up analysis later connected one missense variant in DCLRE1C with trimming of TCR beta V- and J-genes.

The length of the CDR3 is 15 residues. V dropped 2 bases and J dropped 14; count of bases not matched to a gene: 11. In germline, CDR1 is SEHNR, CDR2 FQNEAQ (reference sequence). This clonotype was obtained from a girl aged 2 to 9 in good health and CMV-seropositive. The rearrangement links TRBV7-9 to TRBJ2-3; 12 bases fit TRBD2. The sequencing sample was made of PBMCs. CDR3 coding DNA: TGTGCCAGCAGCTTAACGGGCTCTAGCGGGAGGGCCATGTATTTT. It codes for CASSLTGSSGRAMYF.